The present TCR beta chain was sequenced within a study of OX40 agonist ivuxolimab in advanced cancers. Study details: Administration of intravenous ivuxolimab to patients occurred every 2 weeks at 0.01 to 10 mg/kg.

Germline-derived CDR1 and CDR2 are SEHNR and FQNEAQ (reference sequence). J was trimmed by 3 bases and V by 5 bases; bases with no gene match: 3. CDR3 length: 15 residues. Findings and limits, study-wide: Clonal expansion in partial responders at 0.1-3.0 mg/kg ranked among the lowest. At 0.1 to 3.0 mg/kg and by week 6, clonal expansion occurred in CD4+ and CD8+ blood T cells.

On this clone: Its antigen is currently unknown.

Generated by immunoSEQ multiplex PCR, the TCRdb table keeps only in-frame clones and is missing some. The data hold about 69,000 clones, with roughly nine tenths observed a single time. Sequencing used CD4+ or CD8+ T cells sorted from blood, obtained in a trial of the OX40 agonist ivuxolimab. This sequence originates from an adult with an advanced solid tumor such as melanoma, head and neck, liver or kidney cancer. This chain links TRBV7-9 with TRBJ2-1, with 11 positions matching TRBD2. In DNA, the CDR3 is TGTGCCAGCAGCCCCGGGACTAGCGGCTACAATGAGCAGTTCTTC. As protein: CASSPGTSGYNEQFF.